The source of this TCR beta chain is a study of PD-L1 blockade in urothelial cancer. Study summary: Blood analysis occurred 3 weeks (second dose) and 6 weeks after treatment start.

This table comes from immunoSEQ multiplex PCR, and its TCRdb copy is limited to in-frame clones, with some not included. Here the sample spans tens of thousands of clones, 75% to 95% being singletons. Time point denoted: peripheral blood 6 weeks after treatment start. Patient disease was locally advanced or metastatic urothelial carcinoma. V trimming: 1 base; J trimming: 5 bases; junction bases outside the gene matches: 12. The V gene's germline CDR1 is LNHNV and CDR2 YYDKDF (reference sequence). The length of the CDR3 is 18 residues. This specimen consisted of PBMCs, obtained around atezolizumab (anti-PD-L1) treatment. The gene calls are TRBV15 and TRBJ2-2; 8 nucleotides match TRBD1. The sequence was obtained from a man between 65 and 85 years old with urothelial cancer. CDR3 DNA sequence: TGTGCCACCAGCAGAGGCAGAGGGGGACAGGTTCTTACCGGGGAGCTGTTTTTT. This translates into CATSRGRGGQVLTGELFF.